This T cell receptor (beta chain) was recorded in a study of somatic mutations in cytotoxic T cells in rheumatoid arthritis. Germline CDR1 and CDR2: SEHNR and FQNEAQ (reference sequence). The CDR3 is made up of 14 amino acids. V lost 5 bases, J lost 5 bases, and 13 bases lay in between. Blood donors, with a median age of about 56 years (range roughly 20-80) and around 54% female, made up the healthy control group. Details on this clone: Antigen specificity is unknown.

Assay: immunoSEQ multiplex PCR; the TCRdb copy retains only in-frame clones and omits some. The sample contains some 11,000 clones, around 80% of which appear only once. Study-level points and caveats: Within 8 of 65 patients, the single biggest CD8+ clone made up more than 20% of CD8+ cells. The slightly lower representation of TRBV07 among rheumatoid arthritis patients did not undergo correction for multiple comparisons. It was found that CD8+ T-cell clonality in rheumatoid arthritis patients did not differ significantly from that in age-matched healthy controls.

The chain joins TRBV7-9 to TRBJ1-5, with TRBD1 as a possible D gene (5 bases). The sequence was obtained from a man between 50 and 59 years old in good health. The sequencing input was CD8+ T cells sorted from blood. The CDR3 coding sequence is TGTGCCAGCAGCGATTTACGGGGGGATCAGCCCCAGCATTTT. It translates to CASSDLRGDQPQHF.